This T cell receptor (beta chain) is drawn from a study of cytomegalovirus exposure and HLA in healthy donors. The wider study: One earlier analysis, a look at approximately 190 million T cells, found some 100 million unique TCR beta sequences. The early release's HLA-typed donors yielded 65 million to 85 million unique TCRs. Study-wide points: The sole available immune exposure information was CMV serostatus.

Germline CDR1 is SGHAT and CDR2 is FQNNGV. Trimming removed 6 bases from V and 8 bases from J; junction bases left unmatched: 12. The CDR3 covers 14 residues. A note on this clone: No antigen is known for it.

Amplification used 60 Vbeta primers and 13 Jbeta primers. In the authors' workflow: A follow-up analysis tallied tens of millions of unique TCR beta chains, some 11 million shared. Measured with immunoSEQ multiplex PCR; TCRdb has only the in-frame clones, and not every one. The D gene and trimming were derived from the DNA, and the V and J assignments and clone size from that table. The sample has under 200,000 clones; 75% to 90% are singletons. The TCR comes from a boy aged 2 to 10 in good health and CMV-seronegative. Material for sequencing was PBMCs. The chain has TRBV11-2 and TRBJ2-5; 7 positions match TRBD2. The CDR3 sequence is CASRRLAQGYTQYF. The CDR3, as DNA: TGTGCCAGCAGGCGACTAGCCCAGGGCTATACCCAGTACTTC.